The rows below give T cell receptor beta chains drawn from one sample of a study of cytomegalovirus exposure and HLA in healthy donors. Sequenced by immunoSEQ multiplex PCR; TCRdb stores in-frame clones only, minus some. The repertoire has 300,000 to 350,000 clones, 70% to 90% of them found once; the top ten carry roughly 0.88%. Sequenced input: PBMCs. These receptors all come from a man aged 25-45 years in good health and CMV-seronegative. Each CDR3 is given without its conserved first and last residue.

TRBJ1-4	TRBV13	ASSLRGTEKLF
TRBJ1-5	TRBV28	ASSAPGTGKQPQH
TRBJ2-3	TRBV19	ASTALWTGTRRSTDTQY
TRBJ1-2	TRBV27	ASSLSMADDTEGYT
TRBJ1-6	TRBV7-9	ASSSLQGFNSPLH
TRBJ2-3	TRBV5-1	ASSIGTARTDTQY
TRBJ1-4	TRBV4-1	ASSQVLGFNEKLF
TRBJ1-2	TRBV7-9	ASSLDRRANT
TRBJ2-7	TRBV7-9	ASSLTAGGSYEQY
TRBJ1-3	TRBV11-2	ASSPSYGRDSGNTIY
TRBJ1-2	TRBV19	ASSIGQGARIAGYT
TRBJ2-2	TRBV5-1	ASSLARGANTGELF
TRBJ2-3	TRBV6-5	ASSFTRDTQY
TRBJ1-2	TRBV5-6	ASSPLGWTGVNYGYT
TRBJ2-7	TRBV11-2	ASSLTGGRSGEQY
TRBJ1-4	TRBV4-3	ASSQDYRDRGHEKLF
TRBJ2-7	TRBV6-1	ASSDPAEGRYEQY
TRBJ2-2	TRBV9	ASSMGQGGPGELF
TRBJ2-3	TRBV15	ATSRSTGASTDTQY
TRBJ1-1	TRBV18	ASATERQGEAF
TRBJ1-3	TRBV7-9	ASSLGRAGNTIY
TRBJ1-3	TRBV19	ASNGLGNTIY
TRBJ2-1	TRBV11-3	ASSLDEAREQF
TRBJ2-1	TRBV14	ASSQARTARGLNEQF
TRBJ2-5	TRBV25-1	ASSDTGSSETQY
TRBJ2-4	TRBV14	ASSQSRANIQY
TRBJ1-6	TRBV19	ASSSRATWESPLH
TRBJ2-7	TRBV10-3	ANSLTQGSRDEQY
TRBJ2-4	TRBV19	ASSIDRWAKNIQY
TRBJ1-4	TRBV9	ASSDYQGTNEKLF
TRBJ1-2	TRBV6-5	ASSVGQGISYT
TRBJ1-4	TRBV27	ASRGLKATNEKLF
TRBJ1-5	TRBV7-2	ASSHLLMPGQPQH
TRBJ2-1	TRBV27	ASSISRYNEQF
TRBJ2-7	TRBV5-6	ASSRGSGGSYEQY
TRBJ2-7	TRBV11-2	ASSLDWTSGGLSSYEQY
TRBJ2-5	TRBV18	ASSHSSSQLAGVGETQY
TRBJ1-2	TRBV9	ASSVGTGGGYGYT
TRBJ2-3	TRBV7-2	ASRPQLAGQDTQY
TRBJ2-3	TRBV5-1	ASSLGTILDTQY
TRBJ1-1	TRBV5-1	ASTFVGAGLIKAF
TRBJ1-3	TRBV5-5	ASSSGLNTIY
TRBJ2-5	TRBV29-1	SVLTGGEVETQY
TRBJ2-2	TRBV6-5	ASSYSGTGPTGELF
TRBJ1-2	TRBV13	ASSLGNRQGGYGYT
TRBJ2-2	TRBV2	ASSGPADSGELF
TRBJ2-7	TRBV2	ASSPQGGNSYEQY
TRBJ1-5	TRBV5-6	ASSLGQGAGNQPQH
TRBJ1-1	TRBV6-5	ASSGPGGRTEAF